This entry concerns a single T cell receptor beta chain. What it binds is unknown. With 5 bases removed from V and 1 base from J, the gap between germline ends came to 11 bases. The CDR3 totals 14 residues. CDR1 SEHNR and CDR2 FQNEAQ come from the germline V gene (reference sequence). This sample was included in a study of cytomegalovirus exposure and HLA in healthy donors. PCR was performed using 60 Vbeta and 13 Jbeta primers. Authors' methods: A later analysis counted tens of millions of unique TCR beta chains, some 12 million shared. Assay: immunoSEQ multiplex PCR; the TCRdb copy retains only in-frame clones and omits some. The D gene and trimming were derived from the DNA, and the V and J assignments and clone size from that table. In total, the table holds fewer than 200,000 clones. Regarding the study as a whole: In a later analysis, a missense DCLRE1C variant was linked to TCR beta V- and J-gene trimming. Three chains linked to CMV were shown in vitro to be specific for CMV antigens.

Donors sampled were nominally healthy, though unrecorded immune exposures were likely. This sequence originates from a man aged 25-45 years in good health and CMV-seronegative. The chain combines TRBV7-9 with TRBJ2-5; no clear D gene. Sequencing was done on a sample of PBMCs. CDR3 in DNA: TGTGCCAGCAGCGCTGGTAGTCTCCAAGAGACCCAGTACTTC. This encodes CASSAGSLQETQYF.